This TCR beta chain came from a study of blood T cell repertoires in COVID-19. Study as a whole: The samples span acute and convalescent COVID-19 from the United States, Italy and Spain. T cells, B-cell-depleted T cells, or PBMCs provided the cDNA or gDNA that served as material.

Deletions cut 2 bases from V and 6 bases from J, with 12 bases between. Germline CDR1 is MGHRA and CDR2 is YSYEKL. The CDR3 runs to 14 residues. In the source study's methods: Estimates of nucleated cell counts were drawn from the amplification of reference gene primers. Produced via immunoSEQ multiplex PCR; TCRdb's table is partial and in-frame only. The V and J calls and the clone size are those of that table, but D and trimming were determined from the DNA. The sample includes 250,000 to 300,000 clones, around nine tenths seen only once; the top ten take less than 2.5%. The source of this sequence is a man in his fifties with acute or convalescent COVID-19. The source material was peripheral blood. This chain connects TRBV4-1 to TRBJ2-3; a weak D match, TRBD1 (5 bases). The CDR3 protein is CASSQLGVRDTQYF. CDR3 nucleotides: TGCGCCAGCAGCCAACTAGGGGTCCGGGATACGCAGTATTTT.